The 20 T cell receptor beta chains in this list originate from one sample, sequenced in a study of shared T cell receptors in the human thymus (dated by TCRdb to about 2021). Libraries were made using the immunoSEQ multiplex PCR assay. Entries here come from immuneACCESS through TCRdb and include only in-frame sequences with V and J called. Some clones fail to appear in such tables; in the studies checked, an unresolved V gene covers under half of the shortfall, and the cause of the remainder is unknown. The sample contains 720,000 or so clones, approximately 85% of them found a single time. The top ten constitute approximately 0.01% of the sample. This sample was shared with a second study, whose subject was human thymus T cells.

Sequencing used thymocytes. These receptors came from a girl less than two years old with a congenital heart defect. Donor details come from another sample of the same person, matched by shared clones.

This clone was observed a handful of times. The rearrangement uses TRBV6-6 and TRBJ1-1; the match to TRBD1 covers 7 bases. The junction had 5 bases not matched to a gene; V was cut back by 5 bases and J by 2 bases. CDR1 is MNHNY and CDR2 is SVGAGI in the germline V gene (reference sequence). This CDR3 spans 14 amino acids. The CDR3 DNA sequence: TGTGCCAGCAGTGCCGGGACAGTCAACACTGAAGCTTTCTTT. It codes for CASSAGTVNTEAFF.

The chain combines TRBV7-9 with TRBJ2-7; D may be TRBD1 (6 bases). The CDR3 contains 17 residues. V lost 5 bases and J lost 3, with 23 bases in between. CDR1 and CDR2 from the germline V gene are SEHNR and FQNEAQ (reference sequence). CDR3 residues: CASSPSGTGQRFYEQYF. The CDR3 nucleotides read TGTGCCAGCAGCCCCTCGGGTACCGGACAGAGATTCTACGAGCAGTACTTC.

This clone was recorded only once. The V gene is TRBV6-5, the J gene TRBJ2-7; maybe TRBD1 (5 bases). The germline CDR1 and CDR2 sequences are MNHEY and SVGAGI. V was shortened by 7 bases and J by 0 bases, with 13 bases between the two germline ends. The CDR3 sequence is 14 residues long. The CDR3 loop is CASTPLQGSYEQYF. The DNA of the CDR3 is TGTGCCAGCACCCCCTTGCAGGGCTCCTACGAGCAGTACTTC.

V gene TRBV4-1 combines with J gene TRBJ2-3; the match to TRBD1 covers 8 bases. Germline CDR1 MGHRA, CDR2 YSYEKL. The CDR3 sequence is 15 residues long. Losses at the gene ends were 4 bases for V and 7 bases for J; bases not matched to a gene: 10. CDR3 residues: CASSRRDRLYYTQYF. Here the CDR3 DNA reads TGCGCCAGCAGCCGCCGGGACAGGCTCTATTATACGCAGTATTTT.

The V and J genes are TRBV29-1 and TRBJ2-5, with D uncertain. The CDR3 spans 10 residues. V was shortened by 7 bases and J by 5 bases, with 8 bases between the two germline ends. CDR1 SQVTM and CDR2 ANQGSEA come from the germline V gene. CDR3 coding DNA: TGCAGCGCGCAGAGGGAGACCCAGTACTTC. Residues: CSAQRETQYF.

The chain recombines TRBV6-4 with TRBJ1-2; D not certain. V shed 11 bases and J shed 3 bases, with 19 bases lying between them. The CDR3 covers 14 residues. Germline CDR1 and CDR2: MRHNA and SNTAGT. CDR3 loop: CAFYEPTFYYGYTF. The CDR3 DNA is TGTGCCTTTTACGAACCGACTTTCTACTATGGCTACACCTTC.

This chain joins TRBV25-1 and TRBJ1-5; D ambiguous. Per the germline V gene, CDR1 is MGHDK and CDR2 is SYGVNS. V was shortened by 3 bases and J by 0 bases, with 12 bases between the two germline ends. This CDR3 spans 16 amino acids. CDR3: CASSEADTNSNQPQHF. The CDR3 coding sequence is TGTGCCAGCAGTGAGGCAGACACCAATAGCAATCAGCCCCAGCATTTT.

In this sample, this clone turned up once. The V gene is TRBV4-1, the J gene TRBJ2-2, with a possible D match to TRBD1 (6 bases). The CDR3 loop spans 14 amino acids. Trimming removed 4 bases at V and 2 bases at J, with 8 bases between. Germline CDR1 MGHRA, CDR2 YSYEKL. CDR3 nucleotides: TGCGCCAGCAGCCTGGGACAAAACACCGGGGAGCTGTTTTTT. Its protein is CASSLGQNTGELFF.

Here the CDR3 reads CASQGTSEAFF. The CDR3 DNA reads TGCGCCAGCCAGGGGACGTCTGAAGCTTTCTTT. The rearrangement uses TRBV5-1 and TRBJ1-1, with a possible D match to TRBD1 (6 bases). Per the germline V gene, CDR1 is SGHRS and CDR2 is YFSETQ. V was trimmed by 7 bases and J by 6 bases, leaving 10 bases between them. There are 11 residues in the CDR3.

J is TRBJ1-2 and V is TRBV7-9; D possibly corresponds to TRBD1 (5 bases). V gave up 5 bases and J gave up 7 bases, with 14 bases separating them. This CDR3 contains 13 residues. CDR1 and CDR2 (germline): SEHNR, FQNEAQ (reference sequence). The CDR3 loop reads CASSVGEGGGYTF. In DNA, the CDR3 is TGTGCCAGCAGCGTAGGGGAGGGTGGTGGCTACACCTTC.

The rearrangement joins TRBV7-9 to TRBJ2-7; tentatively, D is TRBD1 (5 bases). V lost 5 bases, J lost 0 bases, and 17 bases lay in between. Germline CDR1 is SEHNR and CDR2 is FQNEAQ (reference sequence). This CDR3 spans 16 amino acids. The CDR3 here is CASSPPRQLSSYEQYF. The CDR3 DNA follows: TGTGCCAGCAGCCCCCCGAGACAGCTGAGCTCCTACGAGCAGTACTTC.

The gene calls are TRBV6-5 and TRBJ1-6; 9 bases agree with TRBD1. J gave up 10 bases and V 8 bases, and 6 bases lay outside the gene matches. Germline assignment: CDR1 MNHEY and CDR2 SVGAGI. The length of the CDR3 is 13 residues. The CDR3 sequence: CASCDRGLSPLHF. The CDR3 nucleotides are TGTGCCAGCTGTGACAGGGGGTTATCACCCCTCCACTTT.

To note about this clone: This CDR3 is also generated by other DNA sequences in the sample. The rearrangement joins TRBV2 to TRBJ1-5; 7 nucleotides match TRBD1. CDR1 and CDR2 from the germline V gene are SNHLY and FYNNEI. After removal of 9 bases from V and 7 bases from J, the junction contained 6 bases not matched to a gene. This CDR3 region has 12 residues. The CDR3, as DNA: TGTGCCAGTAGACAGGGAACCCAGCCCCAGCATTTT. Protein sequence: CASRQGTQPQHF.

This chain uses TRBV6-1 with TRBJ1-1; D gene unclear. The CDR3 is 12 amino acids. Trimming shortened V by 1 base and J by 11 bases, and 11 bases separated the two germline ends. Per germline, CDR1 MNHNS and CDR2 SASEGT. In nucleotides, the CDR3 is TGTGCCAGCAGTGAAGGAGGGAGACTTGCTTTCTTT. Its protein is CASSEGGRLAFF.

V gene TRBV7-9 combines with J gene TRBJ2-7; tentative D call: TRBD2 (7 bases). CDR3 length: 16 amino acids. Per germline, CDR1 SEHNR and CDR2 FQNEAQ (reference sequence). Trimming took off 4 bases at V and 3 bases at J, with 19 bases between the two ends. The CDR3 DNA sequence: TGTGCCAGCAGCTACGGAATCAGGGGAGGGCTCTACGAGCAGTACTTC. Encoded protein: CASSYGIRGGLYEQYF. Full variable domain (remainder filled in from reference TRBV7-9 and TRBJ2-7): DTGVSQNPRHKITKRGQNVTFRCDPISEHNRLYWYRQTLGQGPEFLTYFQNEAQLEKSRLLSDRFSAERPKGSFSTLEIQRTEQGDSAMYLCASSYGIRGGLYEQYFGPGTRLTVT.

The rearrangement uses TRBV11-1 and TRBJ1-2; 8 bases align to TRBD1. The CDR3 totals 13 residues. V gave up 5 bases and J gave up 7 bases; unmatched junction bases: 6. Germline CDR1 is SGHAT and CDR2 is FQDESV (reference sequence). The CDR3 sequence is CASSPGQGGGYTF. DNA for the CDR3: TGTGCCAGCAGCCCCGGACAGGGCGGTGGCTACACCTTC.

This clone was seen only once. This chain joins TRBV4-1 and TRBJ1-4; D possibly corresponds to TRBD1 (5 bases). The CDR3 has 16 residues. V shed 4 bases and J shed 3 bases, with 15 bases lying between them. Germline V lookup: CDR1 MGHRA, CDR2 YSYEKL. Written as DNA, the CDR3 is TGCGCCAGCAGCCGCCCCTCGGGGGTTGCTAATGAAAAACTGTTTTTT. It specifies CASSRPSGVANEKLFF.

Note on this clone: In the same sample, other DNA sequences code for this CDR3. The CDR3 protein is CSARPYNEQFF. In DNA form, the CDR3 reads TGCAGTGCCCGTCCCTACAATGAGCAGTTCTTC. The chain links TRBV20-1 to TRBJ2-1; D is unclear. Germline-derived CDR1 and CDR2 are DFQATT and SNEGSKA (reference sequence). Deletions cut 6 bases from V and 2 bases from J, with 5 bases between. The CDR3 contains 11 residues.

The V gene is TRBV7-9, the J gene TRBJ1-5, with D tentatively TRBD1 (5 bases). Trimming cost V 8 bases and J 4 bases, with 18 bases left between them. Per the germline V gene, CDR1 is SEHNR and CDR2 is FQNEAQ (reference sequence). The CDR3 covers 15 residues. CDR3 in DNA: TGTGCCAGCGGACCCCGGGGGGGGGAGAATCAGCCCCAGCATTTT. Its protein product is CASGPRGGENQPQHF.

This rearrangement joins TRBV9 to TRBJ2-1; 11 nucleotides match TRBD2. The germline V gene encodes CDR1 SGDLS and CDR2 YYNGEE. V was pared by 6 bases and J by 7 bases, with 9 bases of the junction left unmatched. The CDR3 sequence is 15 residues long. CDR3 loop: CASTPHSGGDNEQFF. The CDR3 DNA reads as TGTGCCAGCACCCCTCATAGCGGGGGGGATAATGAGCAGTTCTTC.